This T cell receptor beta chain was profiled in a study of shared clonotypes between healthy human individuals. Whole-study results and caveats: Sampling involved blood alone; tissue repertoires likely differ.

Repertoires were generated with immunoSEQ multiplex PCR, while TCRdb's copy carries only in-frame clones and drops some. The sample holds about 600,000 clones; 70% to 80% are singletons and the top ten take around 12%. This clone was detected many times. The antigen remains unidentified. Sequencing was carried out using PBMCs. The sequence derives from a middle-aged woman in good health. Some clones in this sample may be carry-over from other donors' samples.

CDR3 loop: CASSLSGASYNEQFF. The CDR3 DNA reads as TGTGCCAGCAGCCTTAGCGGGGCCTCCTACAATGAGCAGTTCTTC. The chain combines TRBV7-9 with TRBJ2-1; 8 nucleotides align to TRBD2. This CDR3 is built from 15 residues. Per the germline V gene, CDR1 is SEHNR and CDR2 is FQNEAQ (reference sequence). V lost 5 bases and J lost 0; bases outside the gene matches: 3.